The 5 T cell receptor beta chains below were found in one sample sequenced in a study of OX40 agonist ivuxolimab in advanced cancers. The table came from immunoSEQ multiplex PCR; TCRdb's copy has only in-frame clones and leaves some out. The sample contains over 35,000 clones, around 83% of which appear only once. The input for sequencing was CD4+ or CD8+ T cells sorted from blood, taken in a trial of the OX40 agonist ivuxolimab. The receptors stem from an adult with an advanced solid tumor such as melanoma, head and neck, liver or kidney cancer.

This chain connects TRBV5-1 to TRBJ2-2, with D possibly matching TRBD1 (6 bases). This CDR3 has 17 amino acids. The V end lost 4 bases, the J end lost 0 bases, and 16 bases lay between the germline ends. Germline CDR1 SGHRS, CDR2 YFSETQ. For the CDR3, the DNA is TGCGCCAGCAGCCCTTCCTGGGCAGGGGCGAACACCGGGGAGCTGTTTTTT. This codes for CASSPSWAGANTGELFF.

This clone is a singleton in its sample. The chain combines TRBV7-2 with TRBJ2-5; 7 nucleotides agree with TRBD2. The germline gives CDR1 SGHTA, CDR2 FQGNSA. V shed 0 bases, J shed 4 bases, and the junction held 5 bases outside the gene matches. CDR3 length: 15 residues. The CDR3 coding sequence is TGTGCCAGCAGCTTAGCGGCGGGGGTCATAGAGACCCAGTACTTC. This gives the protein CASSLAAGVIETQYF.

This clone was recorded only once. This sample also contains other DNA sequences that code for the same CDR3. This rearrangement joins TRBV27 to TRBJ1-1; D is uncertain. The CDR3 has 13 residues. V was shortened by 3 bases and J by 0 bases, with 5 bases between the two germline ends. Germline lookup yields CDR1 MNHEY and CDR2 SMNVEV (reference sequence). CDR3 nucleotides: TGTGCCAGCAGTTTGACCCTGAACACTGAAGCTTTCTTT. It specifies CASSLTLNTEAFF.

The CDR3 region has the DNA TGTGCCAGCAGCATGTCGGGTATCAGTGGCAATGAGCAGTTCTTC. Its translation is CASSMSGISGNEQFF. This chain uses TRBV9 with TRBJ2-1; D is ambiguous. Trimming took off 4 bases at V and 6 bases at J, with 17 bases between the two ends. CDR1 is SGDLS and CDR2 is YYNGEE in the germline V gene. The length of the CDR3 is 15 residues.

The chain carries TRBV4-3 and TRBJ1-6; 9 bases fit TRBD1. Germline CDR1 and CDR2: LGHNA and YSLEER. Germline trimming cut 1 base from V and 4 bases from J; bases unmatched to any gene: 2. CDR3 length equals 16 residues. The CDR3 DNA reads as TGCGCCAGCAGCCAAGCCGGGACAGGGTATAATTCACCCCTCCACTTT. Amino acid sequence: CASSQAGTGYNSPLHF.